This TCR beta chain was sequenced for a study of T cell responses to AZD1222 COVID-19 vaccine. The CDR3 contains 16 residues. Study-level findings and limits: Two AZD1222 doses significantly raised spike-specific TCR breadth and depth over controls. Seropositive AZD1222 recipients at baseline numbered only 6 or 7. The donor group comprised mostly white British people and more females; the analysis possibly underestimated clonal diversity.

In this sample, this clone is medium-sized. The antigen is unknown. Assay: immunoSEQ multiplex PCR; the TCRdb copy retains only in-frame clones and omits some. The sample holds 55,000 to 90,000 clones, roughly four fifths seen once. This receptor was identified in an adult in good health. This specimen consisted of peripheral blood, obtained on day 0 of AZD1222 vaccination. This sequence joins TRBV12-1 and TRBJ2-6. TRBV12-1 is a pseudogene segment. The CDR3 region has the DNA TGTGCCAGCAGCTCCCCCTCCACGTCTGGGGCCAACGTCCTGACTTTC. Amino acid sequence: CASSSPSTSGANVLTF.